These T cell receptor beta chains were read from a single sample in a study of OX40 agonist ivuxolimab in advanced cancers. Assay: immunoSEQ multiplex PCR; the TCRdb copy retains only in-frame clones and omits some. The profile shows about 28,000 clones, about 80% of them singletons. Sequenced here: CD4+ or CD8+ T cells sorted from blood, sampled in a trial of the OX40 agonist ivuxolimab. The receptors were gathered from an adult with an advanced solid tumor such as melanoma, head and neck, liver or kidney cancer. The CDR3 runs from the conserved cysteine through the conserved F or W. D genes are given only for firm matches. Clone sizes are given selectively: once, few, many, or a class where the clone is expanded.

CDR3nt,CDR3aa,abundance,v_gene,d_gene,j_gene
TGTGCCAGCAGCCAAGGACAGGGACCGTCCTACGAGCAGTACTTC,CASSQGQGPSYEQYF,.,TRBV7-8,TRBD1,TRBJ2-7
TGCGCCAGCAGCCAAGATATGGCAATGAGGAATTCACCCCTCCACTTT,CASSQDMAMRNSPLHF,.,TRBV4-3,.,TRBJ1-6
TGTGCCAGCAGCCAAGGGAGGAGAGCGGCCGGGGAGCTGTTTTTT,CASSQGRRAAGELFF,.,TRBV16,.,TRBJ2-2
TGTGCCAGCAGCTTAGGTCAAAGCCAAGAGACCCAGTACTTC,CASSLGQSQETQYF,.,TRBV7-9,.,TRBJ2-5
TGTGCCAGCAGCCACTCGGGGGGGGATGAAGCTTTCTTT,CASSHSGGDEAFF,medium-sized,TRBV4-2,.,TRBJ1-1
TGTGCCAGTAGTGCCCTGACAGGTAGCGCCGAGCCCCAGCATTTT,CASSALTGSAEPQHF,.,TRBV19,.,TRBJ1-5
TGTGCCAGCAGTTTCACGGAGCAGTTATCTAACTATGGCTACACCTTC,CASSFTEQLSNYGYTF,.,TRBV6-5,.,TRBJ1-2
TGCGCCAGCAGCACTTTAGGGTCGAACACTGAAGCTTTCTTT,CASSTLGSNTEAFF,once,TRBV5-1,.,TRBJ1-1
TGTGCCAGTAGTGACAGGGGCCCCTACGAGCAGTACTTC,CASSDRGPYEQYF,.,TRBV19,TRBD1,TRBJ2-7
TGTGCCAGCAGTTCCGCAACTTCCTCTGGAAACACCATATATTTT,CASSSATSSGNTIYF,.,TRBV27,.,TRBJ1-3
TGTGCCAGCAGCTTGGCGGACAGGGAAGACACTGAAGCTTTCTTT,CASSLADREDTEAFF,.,TRBV11-2,TRBD1,TRBJ1-1
TGCGCCAGCAGCCAAGAAGAGTGGGGGTTCTCTGAAGCTTTCTTT,CASSQEEWGFSEAFF,.,TRBV4-3,.,TRBJ1-1
TGTGCCAGCAGCTTGGCGGGGGGCGCCTACAATGAGCAGTTCTTC,CASSLAGGAYNEQFF,once,TRBV7-2,TRBD2,TRBJ2-1
TGTGCCAGCAGTGGACAGGGGGATTCACCCCTCCACTTT,CASSGQGDSPLHF,.,TRBV9,TRBD1,TRBJ1-6
TGCAGCGGCTTTGGAGGACGGACAAACGAGCAGTACTTC,CSGFGGRTNEQYF,.,TRBV29-1,.,TRBJ2-7
TGTGCCAGCAGCTGGATTTGGACAGGGAAGGGTCAAGAGACCCAGTACTTC,CASSWIWTGKGQETQYF,.,TRBV5-8,TRBD1,TRBJ2-5
TGTGCCAGCAGTTCCGGTCCCGAGCAGTACTTC,CASSSGPEQYF,few,TRBV11-2,.,TRBJ2-7
TGTGCCAGCAGTCAGGACAGGGGGCAGAGCTACACCTTC,CASSQDRGQSYTF,.,TRBV6-5,TRBD1,TRBJ1-2
TGTGCCAGCAGCGTCAGGGGGAGTGGGCACATTCAGTACTTC,CASSVRGSGHIQYF,.,TRBV5-4,TRBD1,TRBJ2-4
TGTGCCAGCAGCACCGTGACAGGGCGCTACTACGAGCAGTACTTC,CASSTVTGRYYEQYF,.,TRBV11-1,TRBD1,TRBJ2-7
TGTGCCAGCAGCTTAGTTGGCTACGGGACAGGGCACGAGCAGTACTTC,CASSLVGYGTGHEQYF,.,TRBV11-2,TRBD1,TRBJ2-7
TGCGCCAGCAGCTCGATGGGACCAAGCTCGAATGAGCAGTTCTTC,CASSSMGPSSNEQFF,.,TRBV5-1,.,TRBJ2-1
TGTGCCAGCAGTTATGGGGACAGAACCTACGAGCAGTACTTC,CASSYGDRTYEQYF,.,TRBV6-5,TRBD1,TRBJ2-7
TGTGCCAGTAGACAGGGGCCTGTGCGGAGGAACACTGAAGCTTTCTTT,CASRQGPVRRNTEAFF,.,TRBV19,TRBD1,TRBJ1-1
TGTGCCAGCAGCTCCGACAGGGGGCTGACCTACGAGCAGTACTTC,CASSSDRGLTYEQYF,.,TRBV7-6,TRBD1,TRBJ2-7
TGTGCCAGCAGCTTGAACCCCAACTATGGCTACACCTTC,CASSLNPNYGYTF,.,TRBV7-2,.,TRBJ1-2
TGCGCCAGCAGCCAAACAGGGTTTTCACCCCTCCACTTT,CASSQTGFSPLHF,.,TRBV4-1,.,TRBJ1-6
TGTGCCAGCAGCTTGGGTTTCCACACTGAAGCTTTCTTT,CASSLGFHTEAFF,.,TRBV5-6,.,TRBJ1-1
TGTGCCAGTAGTATAGTGGCAGTTAACACTGAAGCTTTCTTT,CASSIVAVNTEAFF,.,TRBV19,.,TRBJ1-1
TGTGCCAGCAGCCAAGATAGGTTGGGAGCGTCTAACTATGGCTACACCTTC,CASSQDRLGASNYGYTF,few,TRBV14,.,TRBJ1-2
TGTGCCAGTAGTACCCTGGACAGAATCGGTGAAGCTTTCTTT,CASSTLDRIGEAFF,few,TRBV19,.,TRBJ1-1
TGTGCCAGCAGCGTATCGGGCTCGAACACCGGGGAGCTGTTTTTT,CASSVSGSNTGELFF,few,TRBV9,.,TRBJ2-2
TGTGCCAGCGGTCCGCAGAAGGGCTACGAGCAGTACTTC,CASGPQKGYEQYF,.,TRBV27,.,TRBJ2-7
TGTGCCAGCAGCTGGAGGGCGCCCGGGGAGCTGTTTTTT,CASSWRAPGELFF,once,TRBV7-6,.,TRBJ2-2
TGCAGCGTTTTGGACAGGGAACGGCGCACCATATATTTT,CSVLDRERRTIYF,.,TRBV29-1,TRBD1,TRBJ1-3
TGTGCCAGCAGCGTAGTCGGAGGGATTGAAGGCTACACCTTC,CASSVVGGIEGYTF,.,TRBV9,.,TRBJ1-2
TGTGCCAGCAGCTTAACTACAGGGGCAGGGGCCAACGTCCTGACTTTC,CASSLTTGAGANVLTF,.,TRBV7-2,TRBD1,TRBJ2-6
TGTGCCAGCAGCGTTGGGGGGACACCCTATCAGCCCCAGCATTTT,CASSVGGTPYQPQHF,.,TRBV5-4,.,TRBJ1-5
TGTGCCAGCAGCCAAGATCCGGCAGCAATGAACACTGAAGCTTTCTTT,CASSQDPAAMNTEAFF,.,TRBV7-2,.,TRBJ1-1
TGCGCCAGCAGCCAAGCTAGCGACTCCTACGAGCAGTACTTC,CASSQASDSYEQYF,.,TRBV4-3,.,TRBJ2-7
TGTGCCAGTGGGGGGACAGGGTCCCCGTACTTC,CASGGTGSPYF,.,TRBV6-6,TRBD1,TRBJ2-7
TGTGCCAGCAGCCCCATCAGCGGCGAGCAGTACTTC,CASSPISGEQYF,medium-sized,TRBV5-4,.,TRBJ2-7
TGTGCCAGCAGTCCAGGGCCTCTCTTAGGCTACACCTTC,CASSPGPLLGYTF,.,TRBV27,.,TRBJ1-2
TGCGCCAGCAGCATACACGAGCAGAGGGAGCAGTACTTC,CASSIHEQREQYF,few,TRBV5-1,.,TRBJ2-7
TGTGCCAGCAGCCCCCCTTTGAACACCGGGGAGCTGTTTTTT,CASSPPLNTGELFF,.,TRBV28,.,TRBJ2-2
TGTGCCAGCAGTTACTCGGGAGGGCTCCACAATGAGCAGTTCTTC,CASSYSGGLHNEQFF,.,TRBV6-5,TRBD2,TRBJ2-1
TGTGCCAGCAGTTATGGTACCGGGGAGCTGTTTTTT,CASSYGTGELFF,once,TRBV6-6,.,TRBJ2-2
TGTGCCAGCACCCCCCGACCTGACAGGGGATCAGCCTACAATGAGCAGTTCTTC,CASTPRPDRGSAYNEQFF,medium-sized,TRBV27,TRBD1,TRBJ2-1
TGTGCCAGCAGCTTTGGGGACGGGGCAGGAACCTCCGCTAATGAAAAACTGTTTTTT,CASSFGDGAGTSANEKLFF,.,TRBV5-6,.,TRBJ1-4
TGTGCCAGCAGCTTACCCCATCCAAGGAATTTT,CASSLPHPRNF,.,TRBV7-9,.,TRBJ2-3
TGTGCCAGCAGCTCAGACGGGGCTACTGGGAGCAATCAGCCCCAGCATTTT,CASSSDGATGSNQPQHF,.,TRBV7-6,.,TRBJ1-5
TGTGCCAGCAGCCGAGGGACTAGCGGGGGAATGGGAGATACGCAGTATTTT,CASSRGTSGGMGDTQYF,.,TRBV4-2,TRBD2,TRBJ2-3
TGTGCCAGCAGCTCATCACAAGCGAACACTGAAGCTTTCTTT,CASSSSQANTEAFF,.,TRBV11-1,.,TRBJ1-1
TGTGCCAGCAGCCCTCCGGGACAAGGCTACAATGAGCAGTTCTTC,CASSPPGQGYNEQFF,few,TRBV21-1,.,TRBJ2-1
TGTGCCAGCTCACCTAACAGGGGTTTTAATGAAAAACTGTTTTTT,CASSPNRGFNEKLFF,.,TRBV18,TRBD1,TRBJ1-4
TGTGCCAGTAGTTTGGACAGGGGAGAGACCCAGTACTTC,CASSLDRGETQYF,.,TRBV19,TRBD1,TRBJ2-5
TGCGCCAGCAGCTTGGACGGGGTCGGCCCAGATACGCAGTATTTT,CASSLDGVGPDTQYF,once,TRBV5-1,.,TRBJ2-3
TGTGCCAGCGGAGCGGCCTGGCAAGGCTACACCTTC,CASGAAWQGYTF,.,TRBV11-3,.,TRBJ1-2
TGTGCCAGTAGTATACCGGGACAGGGAAACTATGGCTACACCTTC,CASSIPGQGNYGYTF,once,TRBV19,TRBD1,TRBJ1-2
TGTGCCAGCAGTCCCTCCGTGAACACTGAAGCTTTCTTT,CASSPSVNTEAFF,.,TRBV11-2,.,TRBJ1-1